This is a list of T cell receptor beta chains from one sample in a study of T cell responses to AZD1222 COVID-19 vaccine. Some clones are missing from TCRdb's copy, which holds only in-frame ones; the method was immunoSEQ multiplex PCR. The data show approximately 100,000 clones, about 90% seen once. This sample comprised peripheral blood, obtained on day 0 of AZD1222 vaccination. The receptors stem from an adult in good health. CDR3s include the opening cysteine and the closing phenylalanine or tryptophan. A D gene is named only where the DNA matches it firmly. The size field is filled for only some rows; it gives once, few, many or a size class.

v_gene	j_gene	d_gene	abundance	CDR3nt	CDR3aa
TRBV5-1	TRBJ2-7	.	.	TGCGCCAGCAGACGTACCGGGACATTGGCCTACGAGCAGTACTTC	CASRRTGTLAYEQYF
TRBV11-2	TRBJ2-7	TRBD2	.	TGTGCCAGCAGCCGGACTAGCGGCTACGAGCAGTACTTC	CASSRTSGYEQYF
TRBV18	TRBJ1-1	.	.	TGTGCCAGCTCACCACCGATGACGAGTGAAGCTTTCTTT	CASSPPMTSEAFF
TRBV19	TRBJ1-5	TRBD1	few	TGTGCCAGTAGTCAGGACAGGGCTAACAATCAGCCCCAGCATTTT	CASSQDRANNQPQHF
TRBV25-1	TRBJ1-2	.	.	TGTGCCAGCAGTCCCCCAGTACCCGCCTATGGCTACACCTTC	CASSPPVPAYGYTF
TRBV5-8	TRBJ2-1	TRBD2	.	TGTGCCAGCGGGGGACTAGCGGGAGATGATGAGCAGTTCTTC	CASGGLAGDDEQFF
TRBV18	TRBJ1-1	.	once	TGTGCCAGCTCACCACCGACAGCTTTTGAAGCTTTCTTT	CASSPPTAFEAFF
TRBV30	TRBJ1-2	.	.	TGTGCCTGGAAGGGGATCAGGGGTCTCGCTAACTATGGCTACACCTTC	CAWKGIRGLANYGYTF
TRBV11-2	TRBJ2-7	.	.	TGTGCCAGCAGCTTACTAGGTGTCAACTACGAGCAGTACTTC	CASSLLGVNYEQYF
TRBV6-5	TRBJ1-6	.	.	TGTGCCAGCAGTTCCGGGGTCTATTCACCCCTCCACTTT	CASSSGVYSPLHF
TRBV5-4	TRBJ1-3	TRBD1	.	TGTGCCAGCAGCCGGTCACAGGGGTCCGGAAACACCATATATTTT	CASSRSQGSGNTIYF
TRBV7-2	TRBJ2-1	TRBD2	.	TGTGCCAGCAGCTTATCTCTAGCGGGAGGCGGGGAGCAGTTCTTC	CASSLSLAGGGEQFF
TRBV5-4	TRBJ2-2	.	.	TGTGCCAGCAGCGCCGGGAACCTTGGTTCACCCGGGGAGCTGTTTTTT	CASSAGNLGSPGELFF
TRBV10-1	TRBJ2-1	.	.	TGCGCCAGCAGTGGGAGTGGGGTCTACAATGAGCAGTTCTTC	CASSGSGVYNEQFF
TRBV2	TRBJ2-7	TRBD2	.	TGTGCCAGCAGTGACCCCGCGGGACTAGCGGGACCTAAGCCCTACGAGCAGTACTTC	CASSDPAGLAGPKPYEQYF
TRBV2	TRBJ1-2	.	.	TGTGCCAGCAGTATCCGGGGGTCCAACTATGGCTACACCTTC	CASSIRGSNYGYTF
TRBV28	TRBJ1-1	.	.	TGTGCCAGCAGTTTGGATACAGGCCTTCTGAACACTGAAGCTTTCTTT	CASSLDTGLLNTEAFF
TRBV3-1/TRBV3-2	TRBJ2-7	TRBD1	few	TGTGCCAGCAGCGAAGGGACAGGGGGCTACGAGCAGTACTTC	CASSEGTGGYEQYF
TRBV28	TRBJ2-7	.	.	TGTGCCAGCAGTTCTCCGGTCGGGCAGTACTTC	CASSSPVGQYF
TRBV6-1	TRBJ1-1	TRBD1	.	TGTGCCAGCAGTGACCGGGACAGAACTGAAGCTTTCTTT	CASSDRDRTEAFF
TRBV6-5	TRBJ1-1	.	.	TGTGCCAGCAGTTTACAACAGGGTGCGAACACTGAAGCTTTCTTT	CASSLQQGANTEAFF
TRBV27	TRBJ1-2	.	.	TGTGCCAGCGCAAGAGGGCAGGGGAACTATGGCTACACCTTC	CASARGQGNYGYTF
TRBV11-2	TRBJ2-3	.	.	TGTGCCAGCAGCTTAGGCAGGGTGGGATCCCAGTATTTT	CASSLGRVGSQYF
TRBV5-1	TRBJ1-2	.	.	TGCGCCAGCAGCTTGGCCCCGGATTACTATGGCTACACCTTC	CASSLAPDYYGYTF
TRBV5-1	TRBJ1-2	.	.	TGCGCCAGCAGCTTGGGGGGACCCGCTGGCTACACCTTC	CASSLGGPAGYTF
TRBV6-5	TRBJ1-2	.	.	TGTGCCAGCAGGGGTACAGGGAGTGCCTATGGCTACACCTTC	CASRGTGSAYGYTF
TRBV6-5	TRBJ2-7	TRBD1	.	TGTGCCACCAACAGGGGCTCGGGGGAGCAGTACTTC	CATNRGSGEQYF
TRBV4-2	TRBJ1-2	.	.	TGTGCCAGCAGCCAAGGGGGGGTCTATGGCTACACCTTC	CASSQGGVYGYTF
TRBV15	TRBJ2-2	TRBD2	once	TGTGCCACCAGCAGAGATCACCTGGCTAGCGGGAGCGGGGAGCTGTTTTTT	CATSRDHLASGSGELFF
TRBV7-2	TRBJ1-4	.	.	TGTGCCAGCAGCCCAGCCTCAACTAATGAAAAACTGTTTTTT	CASSPASTNEKLFF
TRBV10-1	TRBJ1-2	.	.	TGCGCCAGCTCCAACAACTATGGCTACACCTTC	CASSNNYGYTF
TRBV16	TRBJ1-5	.	.	TGTGCCAGCAGCCAATCAACCGGGGGGAATCAGCCCCAGCATTTT	CASSQSTGGNQPQHF
TRBV28	TRBJ2-3	TRBD2	.	TGTGCCAGCAGTTTTACAGCGGGAGGTCGGACAGATACGCAGTATTTT	CASSFTAGGRTDTQYF
TRBV30	TRBJ2-7	TRBD2	.	TGTGCCTGGAGTAAATCGACTAGCGGGAACTACGAGCAGTACTTC	CAWSKSTSGNYEQYF
TRBV18	TRBJ2-1	.	.	TGTGCCAGCTCACCACCGGAGAGCCACAATGAGCAGTTCTTC	CASSPPESHNEQFF
TRBV15	TRBJ2-2	TRBD2	.	TGTGCCACCAGCAGAGGGTTTATAGCGGGAGAAGGCGACACCGGGGAGCTGTTTTTT	CATSRGFIAGEGDTGELFF
TRBV7-9	TRBJ1-6	.	.	TGTGCCAGCAGCTCGAACCCCGACAGTAAAGGGAATTCACCCCTCCACTTT	CASSSNPDSKGNSPLHF
TRBV6-5	TRBJ2-7	.	few	TGTGCCAGCAGAGGGATCCGTACCTACGAGCAGTACTTC	CASRGIRTYEQYF
TRBV24-1	TRBJ2-7	TRBD1	.	TGTGCCACCGAAATTCCGGGACAGGACTTCTACGAGCAGTACTTC	CATEIPGQDFYEQYF
TRBV10-3	TRBJ1-5	.	.	TGTGCCATCAGTGACAGGGGCGAGCAGCCCCAGCATTTT	CAISDRGEQPQHF
TRBV24-1	TRBJ1-3	TRBD1	.	TGTGCCACCACTCCGGACAGGGGAGTACGCGGAAACACCATATATTTT	CATTPDRGVRGNTIYF
TRBV7-9	TRBJ2-7	TRBD1	.	TGTGCCAGCAGTGTGACAGGGGTCGGCTACGAGCAGTACTTC	CASSVTGVGYEQYF
TRBV5-4	TRBJ1-2	.	.	TGTGCCAGCAGCTCTGAGAGCAGCCTAACATCAGGCTACACCTTC	CASSSESSLTSGYTF
TRBV30	TRBJ2-7	.	.	TGTGCCTGGAGTCAGCGCCTACAGGGCTGGCTCTACGAGCAGTACTTC	CAWSQRLQGWLYEQYF
TRBV7-8	TRBJ2-1	.	.	TGTGCCAGCAGCTTGTGGGCGCGAGGGATTACCTACAATGAGCAGTTCTTC	CASSLWARGITYNEQFF
TRBV5-1	TRBJ2-5	TRBD2	.	TGCGCCAGCAGCTTGGCCGGGGCTAGCGGGGCCCAATACTTC	CASSLAGASGAQYF
TRBV9	TRBJ1-3	.	.	TGTGCCAGCAGCCCTCAACAGACTGGAAACACCATATATTTT	CASSPQQTGNTIYF
TRBV19	TRBJ2-2	.	.	TGTGCCAGTAAGGGCCGGGGCGAAGCCGGGGAGCTGTTTTTT	CASKGRGEAGELFF
TRBV30	TRBJ2-1	.	.	TGTGCCTGGAGTACTAGCTTCGGTGAGCAGTTCTTC	CAWSTSFGEQFF
TRBV21-1	TRBJ2-2	.	.	TGTGCCAGCAGCAGATTAACCGGGACGGACAACACCGGGGAGCTGTTTTTT	CASSRLTGTDNTGELFF
TRBV28	TRBJ2-5	TRBD1	.	TGTGCCAGCAGTTGGGGGACAGTTAAAGAGACCCAGTACTTC	CASSWGTVKETQYF
TRBV5-5	TRBJ2-5	TRBD1	.	TGTGCCAGCAGCTCGGGACAGGGGGGTCGGGAGACCCAGTACTTC	CASSSGQGGRETQYF